This passage covers 19 T cell receptor beta chains from one sample sequenced in a study of cytomegalovirus exposure and HLA in healthy donors. It was with 60 Vbeta and 13 Jbeta primers that the PCR ran. This table comes from immunoSEQ multiplex PCR, and its TCRdb copy is limited to in-frame clones, with some not included. The sample has about 99,000 clones; approximately 80% are singletons. The specimen sequenced was PBMCs. Source of these receptors: a male donor in good health and CMV-seropositive.

The rearrangement uses TRBV30 and TRBJ2-7; 8 bases are shared with TRBD1. V lost 7 bases to trimming and J lost 12 bases; unmatched junction nucleotides: 17. The CDR3 contains 13 residues. Germline-derived CDR1 and CDR2 are GTSNPN and SVGIG (reference sequence). The DNA for the CDR3 is TGTGCCTCGGGTCCCCCGGACAGGGTATTGACGTACTTC. Its protein product is CASGPPDRVLTYF.

The gene calls are TRBV5-6 and TRBJ1-2; D remains ambiguous. Trimming stripped 0 bases from V and 4 bases from J, with 13 bases between. In germline, CDR1 is SGHDT, CDR2 YYEEEE. The CDR3 has 15 amino acids. CDR3 loop: CASSLALVASYGYTF. The CDR3 DNA sequence: TGTGCCAGCAGCTTGGCCCTGGTTGCGAGCTATGGCTACACCTTC.

This clone appeared a single time. The chain is built from TRBV4-3 and TRBJ1-2, with D perhaps TRBD1 (6 bases). From germline, CDR1 is LGHNA and CDR2 YSLEER. Deletions cut 1 base from V and 4 bases from J, with 19 bases between. There are 17 residues in the CDR3. CDR3 sequence (DNA): TGCGCCAGCAGCCAAGTACCCCCTGGGGGCGCGGGCTATGGCTACACCTTC. This encodes CASSQVPPGGAGYGYTF.

The chain employs TRBV7-2 and TRBJ2-7; unclear D gene. The CDR3 spans 14 residues. V was clipped by 2 bases and J by 7 bases, with 15 bases between them. Per germline, CDR1 SGHTA and CDR2 FQGNSA. CDR3 nucleotide sequence: TGTGCCAGCAGCTTAAATGGGTGGGCGTCTGAGCAGTACTTC. Protein sequence: CASSLNGWASEQYF.

The CDR3 nucleotides are TGTGCCTGGAGTGTAGGTGGGCCTAGCACAGATACGCAGTATTTT. Protein sequence: CAWSVGGPSTDTQYF. The chain has TRBV30 and TRBJ2-3, with D unresolved. The CDR3 extends over 15 amino acids. Deletions cut 0 bases from V and 0 bases from J, with 10 bases between. The germline V gene encodes CDR1 GTSNPN and CDR2 SVGIG (reference sequence). Filled out from reference TRBV30 and TRBJ2-3, the complete variable domain reads SQTIHQWPATLVQPVGSPLSLECTVEGTSNPNLYWYRQAAGRGLQLLFYSVGIGQISSEVPQNLSASRPQDRQFILSSKKLLLSDSGFYLCAWSVGGPSTDTQYFGPGTRLTVL.

This chain links TRBV4-1 with TRBJ1-1, with D possibly TRBD1 on 5 matching bases. The V end lost 5 bases, the J end lost 1 base, and 14 bases lay between the germline ends. Germline lookup yields CDR1 MGHRA and CDR2 YSYEKL. The CDR3 extends over 15 amino acids. CDR3 protein: CASSSQGGTNTEAFF. The DNA of the CDR3 is TGCGCCAGCAGCTCTCAGGGAGGGACGAACACTGAAGCTTTCTTT.

This clone was counted between two and nine times. This chain links TRBV5-4 with TRBJ2-1; D possibly corresponds to TRBD2 (6 bases). The germline V and J ends were trimmed by 4 bases and 9 bases, with 11 bases remaining between them. CDR3 length: 12 residues. CDR1 and CDR2 (germline): SGHNT, YYREEE (reference sequence). CDR3 nucleotide sequence: TGTGCCAGCAGCCTAGAGGAGGGTGAGCAGTTCTTC. Translating it yields CASSLEEGEQFF.

V usage is TRBV30 and J usage is TRBJ1-5; D may be TRBD1 (5 bases). Deletions cut 0 bases from V and 6 bases from J, with 12 bases between. The CDR3 is 14 amino acids. The germline V gene encodes CDR1 GTSNPN and CDR2 SVGIG (reference sequence). The CDR3 sequence is CAWSVWGGSQPQHF. CDR3 nucleotide sequence: TGTGCCTGGAGTGTATGGGGGGGTTCTCAGCCCCAGCATTTT. The full variable domain, with the rest looked up from reference TRBV30 and TRBJ1-5, is SQTIHQWPATLVQPVGSPLSLECTVEGTSNPNLYWYRQAAGRGLQLLFYSVGIGQISSEVPQNLSASRPQDRQFILSSKKLLLSDSGFYLCAWSVWGGSQPQHFGDGTRLSIL.

Here the CDR3 DNA reads TGCGCCAGCAGCCCTGACAGGGGGGACGGCTACACCTTC. It is translated as CASSPDRGDGYTF. The chain carries TRBV4-1 and TRBJ1-2, with 9 nucleotides matching TRBD1. This CDR3 spans 13 amino acids. V was clipped by 4 bases and J by 8 bases; unmatched bases: 5. The V gene's germline CDR1 is MGHRA and CDR2 YSYEKL.

The chain combines TRBV2 with TRBJ2-6; D is possibly TRBD2 (6 bases). The CDR3 spans 16 residues. Germline V gene data show CDR1 as SNHLY and CDR2 as FYNNEI. V gave up 4 bases and J gave up 3 bases, with 13 bases separating them. The CDR3 region has the DNA TGTGCCAGCAGTGTCTGGGGGGTTAGTGGGGCCAACGTCCTGACTTTC. Protein product: CASSVWGVSGANVLTF.

J is TRBJ2-2 and V is TRBV9, with D unclear. The CDR3 consists of 14 residues. Germline CDR1 and CDR2: SGDLS and YYNGEE. V was trimmed by 3 bases and J by 2 bases, leaving 8 bases between them. The CDR3 loop reads CASSATVNTGELFF. The CDR3, as DNA: TGTGCCAGCAGCGCTACAGTTAACACCGGGGAGCTGTTTTTT.

The chain employs TRBV6-1 and TRBJ1-1; perhaps TRBD1 as D (5 bases). The V gene lost 6 bases and the J gene lost 5 bases, with 19 bases spanning the gap. The CDR3 sequence is 15 residues long. CDR1 is MNHNS, CDR2 SASEGT, per germline. The CDR3 nucleotides are TGTGCCAGCAGGAATGAGGTAGGGGCAGGGACTGAAGCTTTCTTT. It encodes CASRNEVGAGTEAFF.

J is TRBJ2-2 and V is TRBV5-1, with D possibly matching TRBD2 (6 bases). Germline V gene data show CDR1 as SGHRS and CDR2 as YFSETQ. V lost 4 bases and J 4 bases, leaving 14 bases between the germline ends. This CDR3 has 15 residues. This CDR3 is CASSPRDFGTGELFF. The CDR3 DNA reads as TGCGCCAGCAGCCCCCGGGACTTTGGCACCGGGGAGCTGTTTTTT.

This clone was seen a single time. The chain links TRBV6-5 to TRBJ2-7, with a tentative D call TRBD2 (5 bases). V lost 1 base and J lost 7, with 14 bases in between. The CDR3 runs 14 residues. Germline CDR1 reads MNHEY; CDR2 reads SVGAGI. The CDR3 DNA is TGTGCCAGCAGTTACTACATCTCCTCGGGGGAGCAGTACTTC. Amino acids: CASSYYISSGEQYF.

The sample holds one count of this clone. V is TRBV27 and J is TRBJ1-5; 7 positions match TRBD1. Germline V lookup: CDR1 MNHEY, CDR2 SMNVEV (reference sequence). V shed 5 bases, J shed 4 bases, and the junction held 14 bases outside the gene matches. The CDR3 totals 17 residues. The CDR3 spells CASSHQVDRVLNQPQHF. As DNA, the CDR3 is TGTGCCAGCAGTCATCAAGTCGACAGGGTCCTTAATCAGCCCCAGCATTTT.

This clone was seen more than once but under ten times. The rearrangement links TRBV27 to TRBJ2-3, with 11 bases that match TRBD2. The V gene's germline CDR1 is MNHEY and CDR2 SMNVEV (reference sequence). This CDR3 is built from 16 residues. With V trimmed by 3 bases and J by 1 base, 3 bases remained unmatched. CDR3 residues: CASSFLAGGRTDTQYF. DNA for the CDR3: TGTGCCAGCAGTTTTCTAGCGGGGGGTCGCACAGATACGCAGTATTTT.

This clone appeared a single time. The V and J genes are TRBV2 and TRBJ1-2; 8 nucleotides match TRBD1. J was trimmed by 4 bases and V by 2 bases; bases with no gene match: 3. The CDR3 covers 14 residues. The germline V gene has CDR1 SNHLY and CDR2 FYNNEI. In nucleotides, the CDR3 is TGTGCCAGCAGTGAACGGACAGGGTCCTATGGCTACACCTTC. Translating it yields CASSERTGSYGYTF.

J is TRBJ1-1 and V is TRBV7-9; D is uncertain. The ends were cut back, 5 bases at V and 2 bases at J, with 9 bases in the middle. The germline V gene has CDR1 SEHNR and CDR2 FQNEAQ (reference sequence). The CDR3 is 13 amino acids. This CDR3 reads CASSVLKNTEAFF. DNA for the CDR3: TGTGCCAGCAGCGTACTAAAAAACACTGAAGCTTTCTTT.

The rearrangement uses TRBV5-6 and TRBJ1-2, with D perhaps matching TRBD1 (5 bases). V shed 0 bases and J shed 6 bases, with 24 bases lying between them. From germline, CDR1 is SGHDT and CDR2 YYEEEE. The CDR3 contains 18 residues. CDR3 in amino acids: CASSLVVGDRPHMDGYTF. The CDR3 DNA reads as TGTGCCAGCAGCTTGGTCGTAGGGGATCGACCGCATATGGATGGCTACACCTTC.